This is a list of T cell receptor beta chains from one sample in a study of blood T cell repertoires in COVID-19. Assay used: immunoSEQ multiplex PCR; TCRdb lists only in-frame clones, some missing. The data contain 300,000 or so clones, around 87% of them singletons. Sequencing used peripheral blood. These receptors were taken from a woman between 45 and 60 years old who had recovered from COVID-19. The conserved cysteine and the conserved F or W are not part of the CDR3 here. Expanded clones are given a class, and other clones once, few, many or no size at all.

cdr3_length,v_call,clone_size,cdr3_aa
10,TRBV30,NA,AWAAGGYGYT
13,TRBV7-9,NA,ASSLGTGTTGELF
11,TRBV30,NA,AWNPGTGGEAF
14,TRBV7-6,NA,ASSRGLAGPYNEQF
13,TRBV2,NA,ASSYGTVMNTEAF
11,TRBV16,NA,ASSQFPWSEQF
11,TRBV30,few,AWSVLGDTEAF
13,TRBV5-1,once,ASSLGGHLNTEAF
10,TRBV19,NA,ARGQGIQPQH
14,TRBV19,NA,ASQGLTGGVNEKLF
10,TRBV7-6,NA,ASGGDVDEQY
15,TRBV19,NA,ASSIDATGGVSQPQH
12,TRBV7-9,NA,ASSYSGGQETQY
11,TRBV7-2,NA,ASSFRRRDEQY
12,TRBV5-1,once,ASRVGQGGEKLF
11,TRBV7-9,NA,ASSYRGFGEQY
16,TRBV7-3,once,ASSPSRAGGPSTGELF
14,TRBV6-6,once,ASRAYREGTGYGYT
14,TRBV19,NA,ASSPRDREAGNTIY
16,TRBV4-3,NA,ASSQDWGLAGNTDTQY
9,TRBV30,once,AWSHEAEAF
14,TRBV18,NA,ASSIGQGRTTGELF
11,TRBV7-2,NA,ASSRQGDQPQH
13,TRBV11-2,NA,ASSLEGGDLYEQY
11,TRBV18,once,ASSSRDTGELF
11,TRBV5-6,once,ASSLSQGWMAF
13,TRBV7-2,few,ASSLDWTGYYEQY
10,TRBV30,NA,AQAGGGDTQY
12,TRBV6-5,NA,ASMRDAVYYGYT
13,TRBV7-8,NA,ASSLARKGWYGYT
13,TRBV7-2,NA,ASSLGNGYNQPQH
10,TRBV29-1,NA,SVEGQALEQY
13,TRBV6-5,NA,ASMLGTLGGNEQF
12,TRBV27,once,ASRGGEGRSGAF
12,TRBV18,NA,ASSPPSSGTEAF
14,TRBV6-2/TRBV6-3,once,ASSYWPAARNEKLF
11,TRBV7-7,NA,ASSLQVPETQY
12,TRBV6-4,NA,ASSPERGTDTQY
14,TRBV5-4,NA,ASSQDRASSYNEQF
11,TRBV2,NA,ASSRQDLVTQY
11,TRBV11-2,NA,ASRMTAGEKLF
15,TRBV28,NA,ASSMGQGRPKGETQY
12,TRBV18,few,ASSPTGEVQPQH